This T cell receptor (beta chain) comes out of a study of blood T cell repertoires in COVID-19. Method: immunoSEQ multiplex PCR; TCRdb's copy keeps in-frame clones and lacks some. This sample has some 150,000 clones; 65% to 85% occur once, and the top ten carry 3% to 5%. CDR1 is LGHDT and CDR2 is YNNKEL in the germline V gene (reference sequence). Trimming removed 1 base from V and 1 base from J; junction bases left unmatched: 3. The CDR3 has 15 residues. The specimen was peripheral blood. The source of this sequence is a woman aged 60-75 years with acute or convalescent COVID-19. V is TRBV3-1 (or the pseudogene TRBV3-2) and J is TRBJ1-1, with 7 bases matching TRBD1. CDR3 in DNA: TGTGCCAGCAGCCAAGGAGGGGGCCCGAACACTGAAGCTTTCTTT. Its translation is CASSQGGGPNTEAFF.